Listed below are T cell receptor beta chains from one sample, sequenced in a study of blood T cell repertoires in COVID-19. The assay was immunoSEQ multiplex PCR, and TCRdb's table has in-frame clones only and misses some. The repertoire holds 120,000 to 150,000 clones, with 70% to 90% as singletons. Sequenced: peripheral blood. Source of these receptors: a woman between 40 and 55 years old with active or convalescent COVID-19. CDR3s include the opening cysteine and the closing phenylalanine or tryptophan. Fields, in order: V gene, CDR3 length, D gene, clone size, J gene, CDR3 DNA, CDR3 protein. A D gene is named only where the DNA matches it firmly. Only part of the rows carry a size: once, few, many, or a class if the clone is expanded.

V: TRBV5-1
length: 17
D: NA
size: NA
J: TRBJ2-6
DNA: TGCGCCAGCAGCCTCCAGGCCCAGAGCTCTGGGGCCAACGTCCTGACTTTC
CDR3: CASSLQAQSSGANVLTF

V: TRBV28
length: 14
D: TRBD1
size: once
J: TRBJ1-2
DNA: TGTGCCAGCAGTCTGAGGGGGCTTGGCTATGGCTACACCTTC
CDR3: CASSLRGLGYGYTF

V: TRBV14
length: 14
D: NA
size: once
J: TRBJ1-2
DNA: TGTGCCAGCAGCCCCCGGACAGTAAACTATGGCTACACCTTC
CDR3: CASSPRTVNYGYTF

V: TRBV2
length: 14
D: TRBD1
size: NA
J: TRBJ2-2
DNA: TGTGCCAGCAGTGGACAGGGGGGCACCGGGGAGCTGTTTTTT
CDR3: CASSGQGGTGELFF

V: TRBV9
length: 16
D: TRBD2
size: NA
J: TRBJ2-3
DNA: TGTGCCAGCAGCCCAGACCCGGGACTAGCGGGGGGTACGCAGTATTTT
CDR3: CASSPDPGLAGGTQYF

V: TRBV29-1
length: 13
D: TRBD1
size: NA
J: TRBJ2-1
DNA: TGCAGCGCTCGGACAGGGGGCCTCAATGAGCAGTTCTTC
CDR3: CSARTGGLNEQFF

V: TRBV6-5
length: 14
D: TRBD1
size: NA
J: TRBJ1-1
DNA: TGTGCCAGCACTCGACAGGGATGGAGCACTGAAGCTTTCTTT
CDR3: CASTRQGWSTEAFF

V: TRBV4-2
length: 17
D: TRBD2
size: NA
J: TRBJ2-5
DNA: TGTGCCAGCAGCCAAGTTTCTCACGGGGGGATCCAAGAGACCCAGTACTTC
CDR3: CASSQVSHGGIQETQYF

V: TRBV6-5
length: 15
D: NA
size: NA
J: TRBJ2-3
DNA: TGTGCCAGCAGTCAGGACTACCGATTCACAGATACGCAGTATTTT
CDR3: CASSQDYRFTDTQYF

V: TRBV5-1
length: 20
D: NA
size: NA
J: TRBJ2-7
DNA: TGCGCCAGCAGCCCGCGATATACGACAGTCCCCAAGGGTCTATCCTACGAGCAGTACTTC
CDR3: CASSPRYTTVPKGLSYEQYF

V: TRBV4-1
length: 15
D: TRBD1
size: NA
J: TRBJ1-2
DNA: TGCGCCAGCAGCCAAGACCTCACAGGGGTAGGCGGCTACACCTTC
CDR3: CASSQDLTGVGGYTF

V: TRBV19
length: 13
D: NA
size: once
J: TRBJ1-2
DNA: TGTGCCAGTAGTACCAGGCAGGGGCGCGGCTACACCTTC
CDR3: CASSTRQGRGYTF

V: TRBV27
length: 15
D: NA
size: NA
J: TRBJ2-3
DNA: TGTGCCAGCAGTCCACCCGGAGGCGACACAGATACGCAGTATTTT
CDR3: CASSPPGGDTDTQYF

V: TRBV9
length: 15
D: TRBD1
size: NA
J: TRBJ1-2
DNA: TGTGCCAGTGCCGGGACAGGGCCCTCTCTCTATGGCTACACCTTC
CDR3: CASAGTGPSLYGYTF

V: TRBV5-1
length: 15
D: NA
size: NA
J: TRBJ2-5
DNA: TGCGCCAGCAGCCCCGAGGGCGGCCGACAAGAGACCCAGTACTTC
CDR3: CASSPEGGRQETQYF

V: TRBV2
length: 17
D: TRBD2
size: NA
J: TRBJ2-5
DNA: TGTGCCAGCAGGCCCCCGGGACTAGCGGGAGGGAGAGAGACCCAGTACTTC
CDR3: CASRPPGLAGGRETQYF

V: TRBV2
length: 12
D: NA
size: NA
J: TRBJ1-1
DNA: TGTGCCAGCAGAAGCCAGGGATTGGAAGCTTTCTTT
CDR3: CASRSQGLEAFF

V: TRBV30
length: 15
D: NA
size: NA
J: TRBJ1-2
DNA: TGTGCCTGGAGTCTAGCTTTTGGGGGCACCTATGGCTACACCTTC
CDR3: CAWSLAFGGTYGYTF

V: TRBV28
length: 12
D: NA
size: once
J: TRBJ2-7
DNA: TGTGCCAGCAGAGCGGAAGCCTACGAGCAGTACTTC
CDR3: CASRAEAYEQYF

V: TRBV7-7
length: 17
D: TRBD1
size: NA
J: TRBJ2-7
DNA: TGTGCTAGCAGCTTAGGGACCCCGGGACAGGGAGCCTACGAGCAGTACTTC
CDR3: CASSLGTPGQGAYEQYF

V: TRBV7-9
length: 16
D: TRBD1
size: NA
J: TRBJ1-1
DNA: TGTGCCAGCCCGCTACAGGGGGCCGCTTTAGGCACTGAAGCTTTCTTT
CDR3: CASPLQGAALGTEAFF

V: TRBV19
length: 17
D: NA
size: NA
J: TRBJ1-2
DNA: TGTGCCAGTAGTGCCACGGCGGAGGACAGTAATGGCTATGGCTACACCTTC
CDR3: CASSATAEDSNGYGYTF

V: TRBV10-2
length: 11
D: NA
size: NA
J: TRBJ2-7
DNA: TGCGCCAGCAGTGACGTCTACGAGCAGTACTTC
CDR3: CASSDVYEQYF

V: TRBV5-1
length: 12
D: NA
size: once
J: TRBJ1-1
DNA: TGCGCCAGCAGCTCACAGAACACTGAAGCTTTCTTT
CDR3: CASSSQNTEAFF

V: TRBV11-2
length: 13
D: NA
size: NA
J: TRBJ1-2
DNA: TGTGCCAGCAGCTCGACAGGTTACTATGGCTACACCTTC
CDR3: CASSSTGYYGYTF

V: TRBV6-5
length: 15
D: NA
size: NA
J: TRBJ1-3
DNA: TGTGCCAGCAGCCTCTCAGTAAGCTCTGGAAACACCATATATTTT
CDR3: CASSLSVSSGNTIYF

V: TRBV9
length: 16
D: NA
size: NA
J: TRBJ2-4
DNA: TGTGCCAGCAGCGTAGGGAGGCAGACCCCCAAAAACATTCAGTACTTC
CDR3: CASSVGRQTPKNIQYF

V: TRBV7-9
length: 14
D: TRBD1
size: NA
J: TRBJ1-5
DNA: TGTGCCAGCAGCCCTTCAGGGGGCGGGCAGCCCCAGCATTTT
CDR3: CASSPSGGGQPQHF

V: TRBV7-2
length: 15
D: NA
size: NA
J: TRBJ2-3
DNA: TGTGCCAGCAGCTTAGTGGCGGGATCCACAGATACGCAGTATTTT
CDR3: CASSLVAGSTDTQYF

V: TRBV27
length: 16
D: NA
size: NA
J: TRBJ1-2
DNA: TGTGCCAGCAGTTCCTCCTTTACAGGGTCGGGCTATGGCTACACCTTC
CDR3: CASSSSFTGSGYGYTF

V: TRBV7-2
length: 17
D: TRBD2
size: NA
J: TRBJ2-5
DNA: TGTGCCAGCAGCTTAGCGCTTGGACTAGGGATAGCAGAGACCCAGTACTTC
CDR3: CASSLALGLGIAETQYF

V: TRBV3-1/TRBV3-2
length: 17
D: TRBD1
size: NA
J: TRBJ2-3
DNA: TGTGCCAGCAGCCAACCACCTGGGACAGGGATCCCAGATACGCAGTATTTT
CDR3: CASSQPPGTGIPDTQYF

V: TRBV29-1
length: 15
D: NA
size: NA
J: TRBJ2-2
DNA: TGCAGCGTTGGTACTCACGGGAGCCCCACCGGGGAGCTGTTTTTT
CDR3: CSVGTHGSPTGELFF